The rows below give T cell receptor beta chains drawn from one sample of a study of technical replicates of blood from a few donors. Profiled with immunoSEQ multiplex PCR; TCRdb holds only in-frame clones, not every one. The sample records 11,000 to 15,000 clones, approximately 80% being singletons. The sample consisted of PBMCs. The origin of the receptors is a human donor in good health. Both conserved end residues are part of each CDR3. Each record gives: clone size, J gene, V gene, D gene, CDR3 protein, CDR3 DNA. A D gene is named only where the DNA matches it firmly. Not all rows give a size; the values are once, few, many and, for expanded clones, a class.

>-|TRBJ2-3|TRBV28|TRBD2
CASSGTSGSTDTQYF
TGTGCCAGCAGTGGGACTAGCGGCTCCACAGATACGCAGTATTTT
>-|TRBJ2-5|TRBV4-1|TRBD2
CASSPSGSETQYF
TGCGCCAGCAGCCCTAGCGGGAGTGAGACCCAGTACTTC
>few|TRBJ1-2|TRBV29-1|-
CSGLENYGYTF
TGCAGCGGACTCGAAAACTATGGCTACACCTTC
>-|TRBJ2-7|TRBV9|TRBD2
CASSPGLAGDEQYF
TGTGCCAGCAGCCCAGGACTAGCGGGGGACGAGCAGTACTTC
>-|TRBJ2-7|TRBV27|-
CASSLEAPPEQYF
TGTGCCAGCAGTTTAGAGGCCCCCCCAGAGCAGTACTTC
>-|TRBJ2-5|TRBV7-9|TRBD1
CASSSGTGFQETQYF
TGTGCCAGCAGCTCGGGGACAGGGTTCCAAGAGACCCAGTACTTC
>-|TRBJ1-2|TRBV28|-
CQRGRGEKAYGYTF
TGCCAGCGGGGTCGAGGGGAAAAGGCCTATGGCTACACCTTC
>-|TRBJ2-5|TRBV7-9|TRBD2
CASSTGPDGRRQETQYF
TGTGCCAGCAGCACGGGGCCTGACGGGAGGAGGCAAGAGACCCAGTACTTC
>-|TRBJ2-7|TRBV18|-
CASSPFELSNEQYF
TGTGCCAGCTCACCATTCGAGCTGAGCAACGAGCAGTACTTC
>-|TRBJ2-1|TRBV29-1|-
CSVESGNNEQFF
TGCAGCGTTGAAAGCGGCAACAATGAGCAGTTCTTC
>-|TRBJ2-7|TRBV7-7|-
CASSPQGPLSYEQYF
TGTGCCAGCAGCCCTCAGGGTCCCTTATCCTACGAGCAGTACTTC
>once|TRBJ2-1|TRBV7-9|TRBD2
CASTTGTSGRNEQFF
TGTGCCAGCACAACCGGGACTAGCGGGAGGAATGAGCAGTTCTTC
>-|TRBJ1-4|TRBV27|-
CASSLSGPNEKLFF
TGTGCCAGCAGTTTATCGGGGCCTAATGAAAAACTGTTTTTT
>-|TRBJ2-7|TRBV2|TRBD2
CASSLWTSGDEQYF
TGTGCCAGCAGTCTATGGACTAGCGGGGACGAGCAGTACTTC
>-|TRBJ2-7|TRBV7-8|-
CASSLALRGGEQYF
TGTGCCAGCAGCTTAGCGCTCCGAGGAGGCGAGCAGTACTTC
>-|TRBJ2-3|TRBV28|TRBD2
CASSLGAGGADTQYF
TGTGCCAGCAGTTTAGGGGCGGGAGGGGCAGATACGCAGTATTTT
>-|TRBJ1-5|TRBV5-1|TRBD1
CASSPGQGQQPQHF
TGCGCCAGCAGCCCGGGACAGGGACAACAGCCCCAGCATTTT